A selection of T cell receptor beta chains follows, all from one sample in a study of metastatic and nonmetastatic thyroid tumors. TCRdb re-called clones via MiXCR from the PCR reads. Of about 41,000 clones listed, approximately 10% are singletons. Sequencing input: blood. These receptor sequences come from a female donor with papillary thyroid cancer or a benign thyroid nodule (not recorded which). Some clones in this sample may be carry-over from other donors' samples. The CDR3 runs from the conserved cysteine through the conserved F or W. A D gene is named only where the DNA matches it firmly. Clone size is given for some rows only: seen once, a few or many times, or a class if the clone is expanded.

CDR3 DNA: TGTGCCAGCAGCTTTTCAGAGGATCAGCCCCAGCATTTT; CDR3 protein: CASSFSEDQPQHF; clone size: many; J gene: TRBJ1-5; D gene: -; V gene: TRBV11-2
CDR3 DNA: TGCAGTGCTCCAGTGGGGAGAAACTCCTCACCCCTCCACTTT; CDR3 protein: CSAPVGRNSSPLHF; clone size: many; J gene: TRBJ1-6; D gene: -; V gene: TRBV20-1
CDR3 DNA: TGCGCCAGCAGCATCACTCAGGGGAACACTGAAGCTTTCTTT; CDR3 protein: CASSITQGNTEAFF; clone size: many; J gene: TRBJ1-1; D gene: -; V gene: TRBV5-1
CDR3 DNA: TGTGCCAGCAGCTTACGTCCAACGGCACTGGTAGAAGAGACCCAGTACTTC; CDR3 protein: CASSLRPTALVEETQYF; clone size: many; J gene: TRBJ2-5; D gene: -; V gene: TRBV7-2
CDR3 DNA: TGCAGTGCTAGAGATCGCGGGACCTCCTACGAGCAGTACTTC; CDR3 protein: CSARDRGTSYEQYF; clone size: many; J gene: TRBJ2-7; D gene: -; V gene: TRBV20-1
CDR3 DNA: TGCAGTGCTAGAGACCAGGGACAGGTCCACGAGCAGTACTTC; CDR3 protein: CSARDQGQVHEQYF; clone size: many; J gene: TRBJ2-7; D gene: TRBD1; V gene: TRBV20-1
CDR3 DNA: TGCGCCAGCAGCTCGGGGGGGACAGGGACAGCTAACTATGGCTACACCTTC; CDR3 protein: CASSSGGTGTANYGYTF; clone size: medium-sized; J gene: TRBJ1-2; D gene: TRBD1; V gene: TRBV5-1
CDR3 DNA: TGTGCCAGCAGCCGATTCCTAGCGGGAGGGCCGGGAGACAATGAGCAGTTCTTC; CDR3 protein: CASSRFLAGGPGDNEQFF; clone size: many; J gene: TRBJ2-1; D gene: TRBD2; V gene: TRBV4-2
CDR3 DNA: TGTGCCAGCAGTTCCGATGGGGGACCCTACAATGAGCAGTTCTTC; CDR3 protein: CASSSDGGPYNEQFF; clone size: few; J gene: TRBJ2-1; D gene: -; V gene: TRBV6-1
CDR3 DNA: TGCAGCGCGCGCCACGATGAGCAGTTCTTC; CDR3 protein: CSARHDEQFF; clone size: many; J gene: TRBJ2-1; D gene: -; V gene: TRBV29-1
CDR3 DNA: TGTGCCAGCAGTCCACTGGGTTCCCACGAGCAGTACTTC; CDR3 protein: CASSPLGSHEQYF; clone size: many; J gene: TRBJ2-7; D gene: -; V gene: TRBV27
CDR3 DNA: TGTGCCAGCAGCTACGACATCGCGCAAGCTTTCTTT; CDR3 protein: CASSYDIAQAFF; clone size: -; J gene: TRBJ1-1; D gene: -; V gene: TRBV28
CDR3 DNA: TGTGCCAGCAGCGCACAGGGGGCGGTGGGAACTGAAGCTTTCTTT; CDR3 protein: CASSAQGAVGTEAFF; clone size: many; J gene: TRBJ1-1; D gene: TRBD1; V gene: TRBV7-3
CDR3 DNA: TGTGCCAGCAGCTTGGCCGGATGGCGGGAGCACGGCAATGAGCAGTTCTTC; CDR3 protein: CASSLAGWREHGNEQFF; clone size: many; J gene: TRBJ2-1; D gene: TRBD2; V gene: TRBV5-6
CDR3 DNA: TGTGCCAGCAGTTCGGGACTAGCGGTCTACTACGAGCAGTACTTC; CDR3 protein: CASSSGLAVYYEQYF; clone size: many; J gene: TRBJ2-7; D gene: TRBD2; V gene: TRBV5-5